This paragraph reports one TCR beta chain. Seattle participants joined during active infection and were tracked over time. This sample is drawn from a study of blood T cell repertoires in COVID-19. Study-wide background: Samples representing acute and convalescent COVID-19 were sourced from the United States, Italy and Spain. PBMCs, B-cell-depleted T cells, or T cells were the source of the cDNA or gDNA that made up the material.

Produced via immunoSEQ multiplex PCR; TCRdb's table is partial and in-frame only. The sample lists some 73,000 clones; approximately 80% were seen once. V lost 5 bases, J lost 3 bases, and 5 bases stayed unmatched. CDR1 and CDR2 from the germline V gene are SGHNT and YENEEA. The CDR3 extends over 15 amino acids. Sequenced sample: peripheral blood. The receptor was isolated from a man between 70 and 80 years old with COVID-19, enrolled during active disease. The V call is TRBV11-3, the J call TRBJ1-1, with 11 bases matching TRBD1. In nucleotides, the CDR3 is TGTGCCAGCAGCCCCGGGACAGGGGGAGACACTGAAGCTTTCTTT. Amino acid sequence: CASSPGTGGDTEAFF.